This TCR beta chain emerged from a study of shared clonotypes between healthy human individuals. Points from the study as a whole: Generally, naive subsets (rather than memory subsets) showed larger estimated richness.

Selected positively for CCR7 and CD45RO-negative, naive CD8 cells excluded terminally differentiated effector memory CD45RA+ cells. V lost 0 bases and J lost 2, with 15 bases in between. The CDR3 loop spans 17 amino acids. The germline V gene has CDR1 SGHRS and CDR2 YFSETQ. In this sample, this clone turned up once. Its antigen is not known. TCRdb's copy holds only in-frame clones and misses some; the assay was immunoSEQ multiplex PCR. In the table there are about 590,000 clones, roughly 96% of which are singletons. The chain combines TRBV5-1 with TRBJ2-1; the D is unclear. The TCR sequence derives from a woman in her twenties or thirties in good health. The sample comprised naive CD8+ T cells sorted from blood. The CDR3 DNA reads as TGCGCCAGCAGCTTGGTCCCGGGCGACCTACCCTACAATGAGCAGTTCTTC. It yields the protein CASSLVPGDLPYNEQFF. Looking up the rest from reference TRBV5-1 and TRBJ2-1 gives the full variable domain: KAGVTQTPRYLIKTRGQQVTLSCSPISGHRSVSWYQQTPGQGLQFLFEYFSETQRNKGNFPGRFSGRQFSNSRSEMNVSTLELGDSALYLCASSLVPGDLPYNEQFFGPGTRLTVL.